In this sample, the clone carrying this T cell receptor (beta chain) turned up many times. Its target is not known. The data were taken from a study of T cell repertoires in cytomegalovirus infection. Broader study findings: Ex vivo responses were dominated by HLA-C-restricted CMV-specific TCR beta clonotypes.

MiXCR was run by TCRdb on the reads, yielding one entry per CDR3 protein. The sample records a few hundred thousand distinct CDR3 sequences, around a third being singletons. Germline CDR1 is SGHTA and CDR2 is FQGNSA. CDR3 length: 14 amino acids. The V end lost 3 bases, the J end lost 5 bases, and 13 bases lay between the germline ends. The specimen comprised cultured PBMCs, sampled from culture after CMV antigen stimulation. The chain recombines TRBV7-2 with TRBJ2-5; tentatively, D is TRBD1 (6 bases). The source is a human donor in good health (CMV status not recorded). Some clones in this sample may be carry-over from other donors' samples. DNA of the CDR3: TGTGCCAGCAGCTTGGACAGAATGGTCGAGACCCAGTACTTC. Residues: CASSLDRMVETQYF.